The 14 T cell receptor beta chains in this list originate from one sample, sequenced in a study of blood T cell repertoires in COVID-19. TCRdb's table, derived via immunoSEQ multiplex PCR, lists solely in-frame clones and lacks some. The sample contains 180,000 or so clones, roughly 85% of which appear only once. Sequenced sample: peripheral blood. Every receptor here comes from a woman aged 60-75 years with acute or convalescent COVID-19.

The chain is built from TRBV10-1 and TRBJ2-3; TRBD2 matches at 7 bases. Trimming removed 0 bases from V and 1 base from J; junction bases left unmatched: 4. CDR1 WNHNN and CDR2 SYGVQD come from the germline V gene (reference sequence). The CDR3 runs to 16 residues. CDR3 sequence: CASSESRAGGTDTQYF. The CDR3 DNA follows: TGCGCCAGCAGTGAGTCGAGGGCGGGAGGCACAGATACGCAGTATTTT.

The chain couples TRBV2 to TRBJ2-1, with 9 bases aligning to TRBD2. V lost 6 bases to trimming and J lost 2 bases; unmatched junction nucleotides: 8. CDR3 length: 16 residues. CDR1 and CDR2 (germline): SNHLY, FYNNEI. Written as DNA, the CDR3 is TGTGCCAGCAGAACCCGTAGCGGGAGCCCCTACAATGAGCAGTTCTTC. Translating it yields CASRTRSGSPYNEQFF. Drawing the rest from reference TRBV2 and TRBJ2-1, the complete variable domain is EPEVTQTPSHQVTQMGQEVILRCVPISNHLYFYWYRQILGQKVEFLVSFYNNEISEKSEIFDDQFSVERPDGSNFTLKIRSTKLEDSAMYFCASRTRSGSPYNEQFFGPGTRLTVL.

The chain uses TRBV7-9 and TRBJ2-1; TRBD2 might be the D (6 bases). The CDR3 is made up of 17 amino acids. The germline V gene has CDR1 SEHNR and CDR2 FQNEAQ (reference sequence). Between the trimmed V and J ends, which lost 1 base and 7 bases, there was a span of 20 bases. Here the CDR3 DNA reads TGTGCCAGCAGCTTAGAACCCCTAGCGTTCAACAAAAATGAGCAGTTCTTC. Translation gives CASSLEPLAFNKNEQFF.

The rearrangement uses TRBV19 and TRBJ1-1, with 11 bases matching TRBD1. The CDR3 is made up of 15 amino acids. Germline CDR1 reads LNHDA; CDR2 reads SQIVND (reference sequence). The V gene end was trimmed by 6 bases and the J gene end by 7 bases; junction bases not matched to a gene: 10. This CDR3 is CASSLRTGGGHEAFF. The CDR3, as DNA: TGTGCCAGTAGCTTAAGGACAGGGGGCGGCCATGAAGCTTTCTTT. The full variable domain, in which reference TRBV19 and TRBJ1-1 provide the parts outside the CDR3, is DGGITQSPKYLFRKEGQNVTLSCEQNLNHDAMYWYRQDPGQGLRLIYYSQIVNDFQKGDIAEGYSVSREKKESFPLTVTSAQKNPTAFYLCASSLRTGGGHEAFFGQGTRLTVV.

The CDR3, as DNA: TGTGCCAGCAGTGTTACAGGGGATTCACCCCTCCACTTT. Encoded protein: CASSVTGDSPLHF. The chain couples TRBV12-3 or TRBV12-4 to TRBJ1-6, with 7 bases aligning to TRBD1. V shed 5 bases and J 8 bases; nucleotides not matched to a gene: 3. The CDR3 covers 13 residues.

CDR3 sequence: CASSFGSEGRNIQYF. The CDR3 region has the DNA TGCGCCAGCAGCTTCGGGTCCGAGGGGAGGAACATTCAGTACTTC. This chain uses TRBV5-1 with TRBJ2-4; possible D gene TRBD2, 6 bases. Between the trimmed V and J ends, which lost 2 bases and 7 bases, there was a span of 16 bases. This CDR3 is built from 15 residues. Germline V gene sequence: CDR1 SGHRS, CDR2 YFSETQ.

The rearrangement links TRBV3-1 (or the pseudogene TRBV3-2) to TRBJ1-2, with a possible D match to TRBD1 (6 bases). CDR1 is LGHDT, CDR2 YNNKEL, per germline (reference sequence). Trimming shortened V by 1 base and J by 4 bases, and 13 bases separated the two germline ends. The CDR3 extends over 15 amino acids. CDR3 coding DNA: TGTGCCAGCAGCCAAGGGGCAGGGGAACGCTATGGCTACACCTTC. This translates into CASSQGAGERYGYTF.

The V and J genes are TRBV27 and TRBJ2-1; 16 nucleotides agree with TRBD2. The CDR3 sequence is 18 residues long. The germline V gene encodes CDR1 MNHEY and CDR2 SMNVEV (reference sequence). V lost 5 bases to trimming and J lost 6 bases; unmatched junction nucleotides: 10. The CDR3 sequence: CASSILGLAGGPSNEQFF. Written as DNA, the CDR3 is TGTGCCAGCAGTATACTGGGACTAGCGGGAGGGCCGTCCAATGAGCAGTTCTTC.

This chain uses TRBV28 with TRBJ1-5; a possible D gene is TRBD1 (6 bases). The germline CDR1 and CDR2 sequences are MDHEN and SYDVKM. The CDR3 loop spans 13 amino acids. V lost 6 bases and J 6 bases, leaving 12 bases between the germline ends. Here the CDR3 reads CASSRTEGQPQHF. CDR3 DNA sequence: TGTGCCAGCAGCAGGACAGAGGGTCAGCCCCAGCATTTT.

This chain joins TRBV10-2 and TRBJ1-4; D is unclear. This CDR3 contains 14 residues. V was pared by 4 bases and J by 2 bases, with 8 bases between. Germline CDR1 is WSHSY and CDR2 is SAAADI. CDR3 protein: CASSGHLTNEKLFF. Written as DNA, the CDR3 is TGCGCCAGCAGTGGACATTTGACTAATGAAAAACTGTTTTTT.

The CDR3 region is CASSKQDNYGYTF. CDR3 DNA sequence: TGTGCCAGCAGCAAACAGGATAACTATGGCTACACCTTC. This sequence joins TRBV3-1 (or the pseudogene TRBV3-2) and TRBJ1-2; D may be TRBD1 (5 bases). Germline-derived CDR1 and CDR2 are LGHDT and YNNKEL (reference sequence). With 5 bases removed from V and 1 base from J, the gap between germline ends came to 8 bases. The CDR3 totals 13 residues.

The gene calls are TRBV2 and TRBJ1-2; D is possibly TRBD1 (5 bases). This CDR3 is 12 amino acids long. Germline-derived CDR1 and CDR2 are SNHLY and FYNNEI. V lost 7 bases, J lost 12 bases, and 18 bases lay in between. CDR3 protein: CASNLGAGGDTF. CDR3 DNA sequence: TGTGCCAGCAACCTGGGTGCCGGGGGGGACACCTTC.

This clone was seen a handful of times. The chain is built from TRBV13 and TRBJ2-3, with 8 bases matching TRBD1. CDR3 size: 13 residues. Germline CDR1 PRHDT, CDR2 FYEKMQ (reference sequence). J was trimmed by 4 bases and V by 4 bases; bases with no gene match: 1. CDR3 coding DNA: TGTGCCAGCAGCTCACAGGGGGCAGATACGCAGTATTTT. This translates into CASSSQGADTQYF. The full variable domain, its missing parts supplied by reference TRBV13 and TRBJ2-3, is AAGVIQSPRHLIKEKRETATLKCYPIPRHDTVYWYQQGPGQDPQFLISFYEKMQSDKGSIPDRFSAQQFSDYHSELNMSSLELGDSALYFCASSSQGADTQYFGPGTRLTVL.

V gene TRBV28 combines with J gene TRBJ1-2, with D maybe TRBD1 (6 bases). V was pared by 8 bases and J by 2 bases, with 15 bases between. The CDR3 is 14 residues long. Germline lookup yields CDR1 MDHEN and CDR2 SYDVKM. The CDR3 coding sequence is TGTGCCAGCTTCTACGCGGGGGCGAACTATGGCTACACCTTC. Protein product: CASFYAGANYGYTF.